Listed below are T cell receptor beta chains from one sample, sequenced in a study of T cells of healthy individuals. MiXCR, applied by TCRdb to the 5' RACE reads, yields one record per CDR3 protein. The sample records fewer than 75,000 distinct CDR3 sequences, around 16% being singletons. These receptors were taken from a human donor in good health. Each CDR3 is given with its conserved first and last residue. The order of the fields is V gene, J gene, D gene, clone size, CDR3 length, CDR3 DNA, CDR3 protein. A D gene is named only where the DNA matches it firmly. Some rows mark clone size as missing; the rest say once, few, many or name a class of expanded clone.

V gene: TRBV4-2
J gene: TRBJ2-3
D gene: -
clone size: medium-sized
CDR3 length: 13
CDR3 DNA: TGTGCCAGCGCTTGGGGGTTCACAGATACGCAGTATTTT
CDR3 protein: CASAWGFTDTQYF

V gene: TRBV6-2/TRBV6-3
J gene: TRBJ1-5
D gene: -
clone size: many
CDR3 length: 13
CDR3 DNA: TGTGCCAGCACAGGGACAAGGAATCAGCCCCAGCATTTT
CDR3 protein: CASTGTRNQPQHF

V gene: TRBV9
J gene: TRBJ2-3
D gene: -
clone size: many
CDR3 length: 16
CDR3 DNA: TGTGCCAGCAGCGTAGGAGTAGGGGGATTCACAGATACGCAGTATTTT
CDR3 protein: CASSVGVGGFTDTQYF

V gene: TRBV28
J gene: TRBJ1-5
D gene: -
clone size: -
CDR3 length: 14
CDR3 DNA: TGTGCCAGCAGTTTGGGGGGACCGGGGCAGCCCCAGCATTTT
CDR3 protein: CASSLGGPGQPQHF

V gene: TRBV10-3
J gene: TRBJ2-5
D gene: TRBD2
clone size: few
CDR3 length: 16
CDR3 DNA: TGTGCCATCAGTGAGGTGGCGGGGGGAATATTAGAGACCCAGTACTTC
CDR3 protein: CAISEVAGGILETQYF

V gene: TRBV7-9
J gene: TRBJ2-3
D gene: TRBD1
clone size: -
CDR3 length: 16
CDR3 DNA: TGTGCCAGCAGCTTAGGGCCGGACAGGGGGACAGATACGCAGTATTTT
CDR3 protein: CASSLGPDRGTDTQYF

V gene: TRBV20-1
J gene: TRBJ2-7
D gene: -
clone size: -
CDR3 length: 15
CDR3 DNA: TGCAGTGCTAGTTCCGGCTGGGGTAAAGACTACGAGCAGTACTTC
CDR3 protein: CSASSGWGKDYEQYF

V gene: TRBV18
J gene: TRBJ1-6
D gene: -
clone size: -
CDR3 length: 13
CDR3 DNA: TGTGCCAGCTCACCCGGTAGGAATTCACCCCTCCACTTT
CDR3 protein: CASSPGRNSPLHF

V gene: TRBV29-1
J gene: TRBJ2-5
D gene: -
clone size: many
CDR3 length: 11
CDR3 DNA: TGCAGCCGGGGATGGCAAGAGACCCAGTACTTC
CDR3 protein: CSRGWQETQYF

V gene: TRBV6-1
J gene: TRBJ2-1
D gene: -
clone size: few
CDR3 length: 19
CDR3 DNA: TGTGCCAGCAGTGAAGCGTGGGGAAGGGTCGCTAGCCCTTACAATGAGCAGTTCTTC
CDR3 protein: CASSEAWGRVASPYNEQFF

V gene: TRBV5-1
J gene: TRBJ1-5
D gene: -
clone size: many
CDR3 length: 15
CDR3 DNA: TGCGCCAGCAGCTTGGGGGGCTCGGGCAATCAGCCCCAGCATTTT
CDR3 protein: CASSLGGSGNQPQHF

V gene: TRBV12-3/TRBV12-4
J gene: TRBJ2-5
D gene: TRBD2
clone size: -
CDR3 length: 19
CDR3 DNA: TGTGCCAGCAGTTTTCTGCTCGGGACTAGCGGGTTCTACCAAGAGACCCAGTACTTC
CDR3 protein: CASSFLLGTSGFYQETQYF

V gene: TRBV5-6
J gene: TRBJ1-4
D gene: TRBD1
clone size: many
CDR3 length: 14
CDR3 DNA: TGTGCCAGCAGCGGGGTCACAGGGGCGGAAAAACTGTTTTTT
CDR3 protein: CASSGVTGAEKLFF

V gene: TRBV3-1
J gene: TRBJ1-5
D gene: -
clone size: many
CDR3 length: 12
CDR3 DNA: TGTGCCAGCAGCCAAGTTAATCAGCCCCAGCATTTT
CDR3 protein: CASSQVNQPQHF

V gene: TRBV19
J gene: TRBJ1-2
D gene: TRBD1
clone size: many
CDR3 length: 15
CDR3 DNA: TGTGCCAGTAGTACTTACAGGGGACCGAACTATGGCTACACCTTC
CDR3 protein: CASSTYRGPNYGYTF